This T cell receptor (beta chain) originates from a study of PD-1 blockade in classical Hodgkin lymphoma. This clone is a singleton in its sample. Its antigen remains unidentified. Assay: immunoSEQ multiplex PCR; the TCRdb copy retains only in-frame clones and omits some. The sample shows fewer than 30,000 clones, 89% of them seen only once. General study results and limits: Reported baseline diversity: healthy donors highest, relapsed/refractory patients lowest. The origin of the repertoire differences remains undefined, with disease activity or prior therapy as possible causes.

The V gene's germline CDR1 is SGHKS and CDR2 YYEKEE (reference sequence). Trimming pared 0 bases from V and 0 bases from J, leaving 12 bases between. The CDR3 is made up of 17 amino acids. Time point: newly diagnosed, previously untreated cHL patient sample. Negative selection with magnetic separation was used to purify CD4+ T cells from thawed PBMCs. Comparison relied on PBMCs that came from newly diagnosed, untreated classical Hodgkin lymphoma. This receptor was identified in a human donor with classical Hodgkin lymphoma. The rearrangement uses TRBV5-5 and TRBJ2-2, with a possible D match to TRBD1 (6 bases). The sequenced sample consisted of CD4+ T cells from blood. CDR3 nucleotide sequence: TGTGCCAGCAGCTTGGTTACAGGGACGACGAACACCGGGGAGCTGTTTTTT. It specifies CASSLVTGTTNTGELFF.